These T cell receptor beta chains were read from a single sample in a study of control samples from healthy donors and cancer patients. TCRdb's table, derived via immunoSEQ multiplex PCR, lists solely in-frame clones and lacks some. The table shows about 120,000 clones, with approximately 92% occurring only once. Sequences were obtained from PBMCs. The receptor set was obtained from an elderly man with head and neck cancer. The CDR3 runs from the conserved cysteine through the conserved F or W. D genes are given only for firm matches. Size values are once, few and many counts, or a class for expanded clones, and some rows have none.

TRBJ2-1,TRBV6-4,15,TRBD2,-,TGTGCCAGCAGTGAGAGTGGACTAGCGGCCCATGAGCAGTTCTTC,CASSESGLAAHEQFF
TRBJ2-3,TRBV2,15,TRBD1,-,TGTGCCAGCAGTGACTGGACAGGGGGCCCCGGTACGCAGTATTTT,CASSDWTGGPGTQYF
TRBJ2-2,TRBV27,14,-,-,TGTGCCAGCAGAACGGACTTAAGGGCCGGGGAGCTGTTTTTT,CASRTDLRAGELFF
TRBJ2-3,TRBV19,14,-,-,TGTGCCAGCCGGGGGGGACAGGGCACAGATACGCAGTATTTT,CASRGGQGTDTQYF
TRBJ1-2,TRBV6-5,15,TRBD1,-,TGTGCCAGCAGGTCGGGACAGCTTCCAATCTATGGCTACACCTTC,CASRSGQLPIYGYTF
TRBJ1-2,TRBV7-9,14,TRBD1,-,TGTGCCAGCAGCTACCTGACAGGGGGATATGGCTACACCTTC,CASSYLTGGYGYTF
TRBJ2-4,TRBV5-4,14,TRBD2,-,TGTGCCAGCAGCTCTCTAGCGGGGGGGGACATTCAGTACTTC,CASSSLAGGDIQYF
TRBJ2-7,TRBV18,14,TRBD1,few,TGTGCCAGCTCCAGGACAGGAACATTCCCAGAGCAGTACTTC,CASSRTGTFPEQYF
TRBJ2-2,TRBV5-1,15,TRBD1,-,TGCGCCAGCAGGGGGACAGGGGATGGCACCGGGGAGCTGTTTTTT,CASRGTGDGTGELFF
TRBJ1-1,TRBV18,14,-,-,TGTGCCAGCTCATCCCAGGGAGTAAACACTGAAGCTTTCTTT,CASSSQGVNTEAFF
TRBJ2-1,TRBV7-2,15,-,once,TGTGCCAGCAGCTTAACCGGGAAACTATACAATGAGCAGTTCTTC,CASSLTGKLYNEQFF
TRBJ1-1,TRBV3-1/TRBV3-2,14,-,-,TGTGCCAGCAGCCGAATAACAGGAAGCGCTGAAGCTTTCTTT,CASSRITGSAEAFF
TRBJ2-7,TRBV19,14,-,once,TGTGCCAGTAGCATCCGGGACCAGGTGAACGAGCAGTACTTC,CASSIRDQVNEQYF
TRBJ2-2,TRBV10-2,16,TRBD2,-,TGCGCCAGCAGCCCTCTAGGCGGGAGTTCGACCGGGGAGCTGTTTTTT,CASSPLGGSSTGELFF
TRBJ1-1,TRBV21-1,15,-,-,TGTGCCAGCAGCAAGCCCGGTGGAATGAACACTGAAGCTTTCTTT,CASSKPGGMNTEAFF
TRBJ1-6,TRBV9,13,-,-,TGTGCCAGCAGCGGGGGTGCAGATCCACCCCTCCACTTT,CASSGGADPPLHF
TRBJ1-1,TRBV11-3,14,-,-,TGTGCCAGCAGTCGAAGCGGGGCGAACACTGAAGCTTTCTTT,CASSRSGANTEAFF
TRBJ2-7,TRBV9,13,TRBD1,-,TGTGCCAGCAGCGGAGGACAGGGTTACGAGCAGTACTTC,CASSGGQGYEQYF
TRBJ2-7,TRBV3-1/TRBV3-2,11,-,-,TGTGCCAGCAGCCAAGTCTACGAGCAGTACTTC,CASSQVYEQYF
TRBJ2-5,TRBV24-1,14,-,once,TGTGCCACCAGTGATTTGTGCGGGAAGGAGACCCAGTACTTC,CATSDLCGKETQYF
TRBJ1-2,TRBV2,15,-,-,TGTGCCAGCAGCAGAGAGGGACAAACCACCTATGGCTACACCTTC,CASSREGQTTYGYTF
TRBJ1-1,TRBV28,14,-,-,TGTGCCAGCAGTTACGGGGAGCGAGACACTGAAGCTTTCTTT,CASSYGERDTEAFF
TRBJ1-1,TRBV3-1/TRBV3-2,15,-,-,TGTGCCAGCAGCCAAGATCCCGGGCAAGACACTGAAGCTTTCTTT,CASSQDPGQDTEAFF
TRBJ2-1,TRBV5-5,15,-,-,TGTGCCAGCAGCTTCACAGGGACCTCCTACAATGAGCAGTTCTTC,CASSFTGTSYNEQFF
TRBJ2-5,TRBV27,13,-,-,TGTGCCAGCAGTCACCTTCAAGGAGAGACCCAGTACTTC,CASSHLQGETQYF
TRBJ2-7,TRBV30,18,-,-,TGTGCCTGGAGAAAGGGCTTCGGGGACACCCAACGAACCTACGAGCAGTACTTC,CAWRKGFGDTQRTYEQYF
TRBJ1-2,TRBV6-1,16,TRBD1,-,TGTGCCAGCAGTGAAAAACGAACCGGGACAGGGGATGGCTACACCTTC,CASSEKRTGTGDGYTF
TRBJ1-5,TRBV6-5,14,-,-,TGTGCCAGCAAACAGGTCGTGGGTAATCAGCCCCAGCATTTT,CASKQVVGNQPQHF
TRBJ2-3,TRBV24-1,15,TRBD1,-,TGTGCCACCAGTGACTCGACAGGGGCAGGAGATACGCAGTATTTT,CATSDSTGAGDTQYF
TRBJ2-1,TRBV27,14,-,once,TGTGCCAGCAGTTTATACTTTACCTACAATGAGCAGTTCTTC,CASSLYFTYNEQFF
TRBJ2-1,TRBV4-3,14,-,-,TGCGCCAGCAGCCAAGGCCACCCGGACAATGAGCAGTTCTTC,CASSQGHPDNEQFF
TRBJ2-7,TRBV11-2,14,TRBD1,-,TGTGCCAGCAGCTCGCGGACAGGGAACTACGAGCAGTACTTC,CASSSRTGNYEQYF
TRBJ1-1,TRBV12-5,16,TRBD1,-,TGTGCTAGTCGACCCACCAACAGGGGGGAGAACACTGAAGCTTTCTTT,CASRPTNRGENTEAFF
TRBJ2-5,TRBV24-1,13,-,once,TGTGCCACCAGTGCGGCGGGTCAAGAGACCCAGTACTTC,CATSAAGQETQYF
TRBJ1-4,TRBV2,16,TRBD1,-,TGTGCCAGCTCACAGGGGGCAACTGCAACTAATGAAAAACTGTTTTTT,CASSQGATATNEKLFF
TRBJ2-3,TRBV11-2,18,-,-,TGTGCCAGCAGCTTAGGAGAGGTGCGGGTTCGAAGAGCAGATACGCAGTATTTT,CASSLGEVRVRRADTQYF
TRBJ2-5,TRBV10-1,15,TRBD1,-,TGCGCCAAGTACAGGGGGGCCGCCTCCCAAGAGACCCAGTACTTC,CAKYRGAASQETQYF
TRBJ2-3,TRBV7-9,17,-,-,TGTGCCAGCAGCTTAGGGTCGGAGGAGGGAGTCACAGATACGCAGTATTTT,CASSLGSEEGVTDTQYF
TRBJ1-1,TRBV27,16,-,-,TGTGCCAGCAGCCTAACCGACAGCCTCGGGGGCACTGAAGCTTTCTTT,CASSLTDSLGGTEAFF
TRBJ1-3,TRBV11-2,16,TRBD1,-,TGTGCCAGCAGCATAGGACAGGGTATCTCTGGAAACACCATATATTTT,CASSIGQGISGNTIYF
TRBJ1-1,TRBV10-3,14,-,-,TGTGCCATCATGCCGGCCTCCGGTAACACTGAAGCTTTCTTT,CAIMPASGNTEAFF
TRBJ2-5,TRBV7-9,13,-,few,TGTGCCAGCAGCTTACCCCTCCAAGAGACCCAGTACTTC,CASSLPLQETQYF
TRBJ1-3,TRBV6-5,15,TRBD1,-,TGTGCCAGCAGAAGGGACAGGGTGGCTGGAAACACCATATATTTT,CASRRDRVAGNTIYF
TRBJ1-2,TRBV3-1/TRBV3-2,13,-,-,TGTGCCAGCAGCCTGCTCAGGGGCCATGGCTACACCTTC,CASSLLRGHGYTF
TRBJ1-5,TRBV3-1/TRBV3-2,14,-,-,TGTGCCAGCAGCCAAGACGTTGCAGATCAGCCCCAGCATTTT,CASSQDVADQPQHF
TRBJ2-5,TRBV5-6,14,TRBD1,-,TGTGCCAGCAGCTTTAAGGGACAGCAAGAGACCCAGTACTTC,CASSFKGQQETQYF
TRBJ1-2,TRBV4-1,14,TRBD1,-,TGCGCCAGCAGCCAACAGACAGGGCCCTATGGCTACACCTTC,CASSQQTGPYGYTF
TRBJ2-6,TRBV7-2,16,-,-,TGTGCCAGCAGCTCGGTTCTCAGCTCTGGGGCCAACGTCCTGACTTTC,CASSSVLSSGANVLTF
TRBJ1-5,TRBV7-8,13,-,-,TGTGCTTCCAGGGGAACAGGGAATCAGCCCCAGCATTTT,CASRGTGNQPQHF
TRBJ1-1,TRBV30,13,TRBD1,-,TGTGCCTGGAGTGTTAATCACGGACAGGAGAAACATTTT,CAWSVNHGQEKHF
TRBJ2-3,TRBV4-1,13,-,-,TGCGCCAGCAGCCAAGTTGCGCCAGATACGCAGTATTTT,CASSQVAPDTQYF
TRBJ1-4,TRBV9,16,TRBD1,-,TGTGCCAGCAGCGTAACCCACAGGGGGGGTAATGAAAAACTGTTTTTT,CASSVTHRGGNEKLFF